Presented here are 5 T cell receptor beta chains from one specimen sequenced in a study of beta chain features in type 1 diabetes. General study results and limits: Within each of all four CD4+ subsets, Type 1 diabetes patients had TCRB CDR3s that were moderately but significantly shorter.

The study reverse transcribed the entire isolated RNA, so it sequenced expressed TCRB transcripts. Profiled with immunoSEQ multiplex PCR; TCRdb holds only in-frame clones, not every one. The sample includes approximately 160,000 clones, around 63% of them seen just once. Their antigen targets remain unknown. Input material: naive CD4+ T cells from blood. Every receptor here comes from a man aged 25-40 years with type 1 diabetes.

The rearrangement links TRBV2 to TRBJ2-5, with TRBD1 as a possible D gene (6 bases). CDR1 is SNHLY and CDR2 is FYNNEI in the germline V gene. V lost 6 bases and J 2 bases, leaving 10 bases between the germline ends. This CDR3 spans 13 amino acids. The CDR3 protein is CASRRTVQETQYF. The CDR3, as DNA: TGTGCCAGCAGGAGGACAGTACAAGAGACCCAGTACTTC. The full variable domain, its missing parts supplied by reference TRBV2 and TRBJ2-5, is EPEVTQTPSHQVTQMGQEVILRCVPISNHLYFYWYRQILGQKVEFLVSFYNNEISEKSEIFDDQFSVERPDGSNFTLKIRSTKLEDSAMYFCASRRTVQETQYFGPGTRLLVL.

The CDR3 here is CAGTQGATDEQFF. The CDR3 nucleotides are TGTGCCGGCACACAGGGGGCTACGGATGAGCAGTTCTTC. This chain uses TRBV30 with TRBJ2-1; 9 bases are shared with TRBD1. Unmatched junction bases numbered 10, after V lost 8 bases and J lost 8 bases. Germline CDR1 and CDR2: GTSNPN and SVGIG (reference sequence). CDR3 length: 13 residues.

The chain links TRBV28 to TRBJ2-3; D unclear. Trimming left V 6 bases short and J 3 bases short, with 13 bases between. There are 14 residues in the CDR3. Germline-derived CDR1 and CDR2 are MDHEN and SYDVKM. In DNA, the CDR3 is TGTGCCAGCAGCACCTCCGTGGGGACAGATACGCAGTATTTT. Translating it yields CASSTSVGTDTQYF.

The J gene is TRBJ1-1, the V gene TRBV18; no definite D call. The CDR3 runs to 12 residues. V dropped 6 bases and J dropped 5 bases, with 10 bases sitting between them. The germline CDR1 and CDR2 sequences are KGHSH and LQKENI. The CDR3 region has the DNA TGTGCCAGCTCCCCGCCTGGGACTGAAGCTTTCTTT. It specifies CASSPPGTEAFF.

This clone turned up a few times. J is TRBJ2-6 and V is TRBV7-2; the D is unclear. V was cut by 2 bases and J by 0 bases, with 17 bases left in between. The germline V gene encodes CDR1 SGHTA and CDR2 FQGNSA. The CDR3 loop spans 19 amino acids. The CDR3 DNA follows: TGTGCCAGCAGCTTAATCGCCGGTCCAAAGGTCTCTGGGGCCAACGTCCTGACTTTC. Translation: CASSLIAGPKVSGANVLTF.